The sequence of this T cell receptor beta chain was determined in a study of post-analysis software for immune sequencing data. Regarding the study as a whole: Among five TRBV segments more frequent in patients than controls were TRBV5-6, TRBV5-1 and TRBV20-1.

To note about this clonotype: Its specificity is unknown.

Researchers reported that TCR beta cDNA libraries carried unique molecular identifiers. Some 540,000 cDNA molecules were obtained from roughly 0.93 to 9.6 million T cells. TCRdb passed the PCR reads through MiXCR, listing each CDR3 protein once. The sample includes 550,000 to 700,000 distinct CDR3 sequences, 44% seen only once; the top ten take more than 1.5%. The length of the CDR3 is 14 residues. CDR1 MGHRA and CDR2 YSYEKL come from the germline V gene. The V and J ends lost 1 base and 3 bases respectively, with 9 bases between them. The V and J genes are TRBV4-1 and TRBJ1-1, with unresolved D. Sequenced: blood. This TCR was recovered from a girl aged 5 to 17 with multiple sclerosis. Here the CDR3 reads CASSQVSDDTEAFF. CDR3 bases: TGCGCCAGCAGCCAAGTTTCTGATGACACTGAAGCTTTCTTT.